This paragraph reports one TCR beta chain. The repertoire was sequenced with immunoSEQ multiplex PCR; TCRdb's copy has only in-frame clones and lacks some. Of around 35,000 clones listed, under 95% are singletons. V lost 4 bases and J 7 bases, leaving 17 bases between the germline ends. CDR3 length: 16 amino acids. From germline, CDR1 is ENHRY and CDR2 SYGVKD. This sample stems from a study of T cells in tuberculosis. Time point defined: new active TB diagnosis, blood taken before or within 7 days of starting treatment. This material consisted of PBMCs, taken at tuberculosis diagnosis. This chain links TRBV10-3 with TRBJ1-6; D possibly corresponds to TRBD1 (6 bases). This clonotype was sampled from an adult with tuberculosis. The CDR3 DNA reads TGTGCCATCAGTGGTGGCGAAACAGGGATCAATTCACCCCTCCACTTT. Translated: CAISGGETGINSPLHF.